Given below is one T cell receptor beta chain in context. Its antigen is not identified. The data originate from a study of OX40 agonist ivuxolimab in advanced cancers. General study findings and limits: The study observed clonal expansion of CD4+ and CD8+ blood T cells by week 6 at 0.1 to 3.0 mg/kg.

V gave up 2 bases and J gave up 8 bases, with 15 bases separating them. This CDR3 spans 14 amino acids. Germline CDR1 MNHNS, CDR2 SASEGT. Sequenced by immunoSEQ multiplex PCR; TCRdb stores in-frame clones only, minus some. The profile shows 35,000 to 40,000 clones, about 88% of them singletons. The sequencing used CD4+ or CD8+ T cells sorted from blood, collected in a trial of the OX40 agonist ivuxolimab. The source of this sequence is an adult with an advanced solid tumor such as melanoma, head and neck, liver or kidney cancer. V is TRBV6-1 and J is TRBJ1-2, with unresolved D. The CDR3 spells CASSETTSQVGYTF. The CDR3 nucleotides read TGTGCCAGCAGTGAAACTACCAGTCAAGTGGGCTACACCTTC.